This T cell receptor beta chain stems from a study of blood T cell repertoires in COVID-19. Study in general: The United States, Italy and Spain were the sources of the acute and convalescent COVID-19 samples.

The authors' processing: Researchers report that nucleated cell counts were estimated from reference gene primer amplification. Some clones are missing from TCRdb's copy, which holds only in-frame ones; the method was immunoSEQ multiplex PCR. From that table come the V and J calls and clone size; the DNA was used to work out D and trimming. Among around 130,000 clones listed, approximately 86% were seen once. Germline-derived CDR1 and CDR2 are MNHEY and SVGAGI. The V and J ends lost 6 bases and 0 bases respectively, with 6 bases between them. The length of the CDR3 is 13 residues. The chain employs TRBV6-5 and TRBJ1-5; D uncertain. Sequenced material: peripheral blood. This sequence was found in a woman aged 50 to 60 who had recovered from COVID-19. This CDR3 reads CASSQFSNQPQHF. Here the CDR3 DNA reads TGTGCCAGCAGCCAATTTAGCAATCAGCCCCAGCATTTT.